This passage covers 30 T cell receptor beta chains from one sample sequenced in a study of T cell changes during pregnancy in multiple sclerosis (dated by TCRdb to about 2019). Libraries were prepared through the immunoSEQ multiplex PCR assay. The source is immuneACCESS, and TCRdb retained only in-frame sequences with V and J called. Part of the clones is not carried over; for the studies checked, unresolved V genes explain less than half of this, and the remainder is unexplained. Present in this sample are approximately 32,000 clones, approximately 89% of which were seen just once. Of the sample, under 12% is held by the ten largest clones. The sample here was CD8+ T cells from peripheral blood mononuclear cells, taken in the second trimester of pregnancy. The receptors were gathered from a female donor with multiple sclerosis, enrolled in a pregnancy study.

This rearrangement joins TRBV4-1 to TRBJ1-5, with 10 nucleotides matching TRBD1. Per germline, CDR1 MGHRA and CDR2 YSYEKL. The V gene end was trimmed by 3 bases and the J gene end by 0 bases; junction bases not matched to a gene: 8. The CDR3 covers 18 residues. This CDR3 is CASSHPTGGENSNQPQHF. In DNA form, the CDR3 reads TGCGCCAGCAGCCATCCGACAGGGGGCGAGAATAGCAATCAGCCCCAGCATTTT.

This clone occurred a few times. The V gene is TRBV6-4, the J gene TRBJ2-1; 11 bases line up with TRBD2. Unmatched junction bases numbered 7, after V lost 3 bases and J lost 9 bases. Germline lookup yields CDR1 MRHNA and CDR2 SNTAGT. The CDR3 loop spans 15 amino acids. This CDR3 is CASSETSGSMSEQFF. Here the CDR3 DNA reads TGTGCCAGCAGTGAAACTAGCGGGAGCATGTCTGAGCAGTTCTTC.

The rearrangement joins TRBV10-1 to TRBJ2-3; D may be TRBD1 (6 bases). Trimming took off 2 bases at V and 4 bases at J, with 13 bases between the two ends. Germline V gives CDR1 WNHNN, CDR2 SYGVQD (reference sequence). The CDR3 has 15 residues. The CDR3 region is CASSETDSPADTQYF. The CDR3 DNA sequence: TGCGCCAGCAGTGAGACGGACAGCCCGGCAGATACGCAGTATTTT.

This clone was observed a few times. The rearrangement uses TRBV29-1 and TRBJ1-2, with no clear D. With 3 bases removed from V and 3 bases from J, the gap between germline ends came to 11 bases. CDR1 and CDR2 (germline): SQVTM, ANQGSEA. This CDR3 contains 13 residues. The CDR3 sequence is CSVDLSADYGYTF. CDR3 coding DNA: TGCAGCGTTGATTTGTCGGCGGACTATGGCTACACCTTC.

The sample holds a few counts of this clone. The J gene is TRBJ2-7, the V gene TRBV9; D not certain. The CDR3 is 16 amino acids. V was clipped by 3 bases and J by 4 bases, with 20 bases between them. Germline CDR1 reads SGDLS; CDR2 reads YYNGEE. CDR3 nucleotides: TGTGCCAGCAGCGCAAGTAGTAGTTCCCAAGATTACGAGCAGTACTTC. Translated, it gives CASSASSSSQDYEQYF.

Comment on this clone: This specimen includes other DNA sequences encoding the same CDR3. V usage is TRBV5-4 and J usage is TRBJ1-1, with D perhaps matching TRBD1 (5 bases). The CDR3 has 13 amino acids. The germline gives CDR1 SGHNT, CDR2 YYREEE (reference sequence). Trimming left V 4 bases short and J 0 bases short, with 7 bases between. The CDR3 region has the DNA TGTGCCAGCAGCCGCAGGGTGAACACTGAAGCTTTCTTT. Translating it yields CASSRRVNTEAFF.

The V call is TRBV9, the J call TRBJ2-2; 12 bases are shared with TRBD2. V trimming: 4 bases; J trimming: 4 bases; junction bases outside the gene matches: 8. The germline CDR1 and CDR2 sequences are SGDLS and YYNGEE. The CDR3 contains 17 residues. CDR3 coding DNA: TGTGCCAGCAGCACCGACCTGACTAGCGGGAGCACCGGGGAGCTGTTTTTT. Translation gives CASSTDLTSGSTGELFF.

The chain links TRBV7-8 to TRBJ1-2; tentatively, D is TRBD1 (5 bases). V lost 5 bases and J lost 7, with 11 bases in between. The germline V gene encodes CDR1 SGHVS and CDR2 FQNEAQ. This CDR3 spans 12 amino acids. CDR3 protein: CASSEGRGGYTF. The DNA of the CDR3 is TGTGCCAGCAGCGAAGGAAGGGGTGGCTACACCTTC.

The table lists this clone with many counts. The genes are TRBV5-6 and TRBJ2-1; D perhaps matches TRBD2 (6 bases). Germline-derived CDR1 and CDR2 are SGHDT and YYEEEE. The CDR3 length is 13 residues. V gave up 2 bases and J gave up 8 bases, with 11 bases separating them. The CDR3 DNA sequence: TGTGCCAGCAGCTTAGGGACTCCGGATGAGCAGTTCTTC. It yields the protein CASSLGTPDEQFF.

The chain joins TRBV9 to TRBJ1-2, with D perhaps matching TRBD1 (6 bases). The CDR3 extends over 15 amino acids. Between the trimmed V and J ends, which lost 0 bases and 0 bases, there was a span of 9 bases. Germline V gene lookup returns CDR1 SGDLS and CDR2 YYNGEE. CDR3 amino acids: CASSVGRGTNYGYTF. The CDR3 coding sequence is TGTGCCAGCAGCGTAGGTAGGGGGACTAACTATGGCTACACCTTC.

V is TRBV6-4 and J is TRBJ2-3, with 7 bases that match TRBD1. CDR1 is MRHNA and CDR2 is SNTAGT in the germline V gene. Unmatched junction bases numbered 5, after V lost 3 bases and J lost 2 bases. This CDR3 contains 15 residues. CDR3 amino acids: CASSEGDSPTDTQYF. The CDR3 coding sequence is TGTGCCAGCAGTGAAGGGGACAGCCCCACAGATACGCAGTATTTT.

J is TRBJ2-3 and V is TRBV27, with D unresolved. V shed 5 bases and J shed 2 bases, with 2 bases lying between them. This CDR3 spans 11 amino acids. CDR1 is MNHEY, CDR2 SMNVEV, per germline (reference sequence). In nucleotides, the CDR3 is TGTGCCAGCAGTCACACAGATACGCAGTATTTT. This encodes CASSHTDTQYF.

This rearrangement joins TRBV9 to TRBJ2-7; 7 nucleotides line up with TRBD1. V lost 3 bases and J lost 3; bases outside the gene matches: 12. This CDR3 spans 16 amino acids. From germline, CDR1 is SGDLS and CDR2 YYNGEE. CDR3 amino acids: CASSAEGAAGLYEQYF. The CDR3 bases are TGTGCCAGCAGCGCCGAGGGGGCGGCTGGCCTCTACGAGCAGTACTTC.

V usage is TRBV6-1 and J usage is TRBJ1-2; D not certain. Deletions cut 2 bases from V and 4 bases from J, with 11 bases between. The CDR3 covers 14 residues. The germline gives CDR1 MNHNS, CDR2 SASEGT. The CDR3 is CASSEISSRYGYTF. For the CDR3, the DNA is TGTGCCAGCAGTGAAATAAGCTCTCGCTATGGCTACACCTTC.

This chain uses TRBV11-2 with TRBJ1-3, with D possibly TRBD1 on 5 matching bases. The CDR3 totals 17 residues. Trimming removed 1 base at V and 0 bases at J, with 13 bases between. Germline-derived CDR1 and CDR2 are SGHAT and FQNNGV. CDR3 sequence: CASSLVGRIHSGNTIYF. Here the CDR3 DNA reads TGTGCCAGCAGCTTAGTGGGGCGAATTCACTCTGGAAACACCATATATTTT.

V usage is TRBV2 and J usage is TRBJ1-4, with D maybe TRBD1 (6 bases). Germline values: CDR1 SNHLY, CDR2 FYNNEI. V lost 5 bases to trimming and J lost 6 bases, with 10 bases between them. The CDR3 extends over 13 amino acids. The CDR3 bases are TGTGCCAGCAGTTTAACAGGGTATGAAAAACTGTTTTTT. This gives the protein CASSLTGYEKLFF.

V is TRBV18 and J is TRBJ1-1; TRBD1 agrees at 7 bases. Trimming removed 3 bases from V and 2 bases from J; junction bases left unmatched: 3. The CDR3 contains 14 residues. Germline V gene sequence: CDR1 KGHSH, CDR2 LQKENI. This CDR3 reads CASSPNRGNTEAFF. DNA of the CDR3: TGTGCCAGCTCACCGAACAGGGGAAACACTGAAGCTTTCTTT.

The V call is TRBV5-4, the J call TRBJ2-3; 7 bases agree with TRBD2. J gave up 4 bases and V 1 base, and 9 bases lay outside the gene matches. CDR1 and CDR2 (germline): SGHNT, YYREEE (reference sequence). The CDR3 is 16 residues long. DNA of the CDR3: TGTGCCAGCAGCTTGTTATGGGAGGGCCGCCCAGATACGCAGTATTTT. The encoded protein is CASSLLWEGRPDTQYF. The complete variable domain, with remaining parts taken from reference TRBV5-4 and TRBJ2-3, reads ETGVTQSPTHLIKTRGQQVTLRCSSQSGHNTVSWYQQALGQGPQFIFQYYREEENGRGNFPPRFSGLQFPNYSSELNVNALELDDSALYLCASSLLWEGRPDTQYFGPGTRLTVL.

The V gene is TRBV29-1, the J gene TRBJ2-7; 8 bases agree with TRBD1. CDR1 and CDR2 from the germline V gene are SQVTM and ANQGSEA. The length of the CDR3 is 14 residues. V lost 2 bases to trimming and J lost 3 bases; unmatched junction nucleotides: 6. The CDR3 DNA reads TGCAGCGTTGAACTGCCAGGGGGCTTCTACGAGCAGTACTTC. Amino acid sequence: CSVELPGGFYEQYF.

The rearrangement uses TRBV9 and TRBJ2-1; D is undetermined. Trimming removed 4 bases at V and 0 bases at J, with 14 bases between. Per the germline V gene, CDR1 is SGDLS and CDR2 is YYNGEE. The CDR3 sequence is 16 residues long. The CDR3: CASSPPNGRSYNEQFF. The DNA of the CDR3 is TGTGCCAGCAGCCCCCCCAATGGGCGCTCCTACAATGAGCAGTTCTTC.

The chain couples TRBV30 to TRBJ2-5, with D perhaps matching TRBD2 (6 bases). Trimming cost V 2 bases and J 0 bases, with 10 bases left between them. CDR1 GTSNPN and CDR2 SVGIG come from the germline V gene (reference sequence). This CDR3 is built from 14 residues. For the CDR3, the DNA is TGTGCCTGGAGTCCCCGGGACTACCAAGAGACCCAGTACTTC. Translation gives CAWSPRDYQETQYF.

The chain is built from TRBV15 and TRBJ1-4; D unresolved. V lost 1 base to trimming and J lost 3 bases, with 12 bases between them. The CDR3 is made up of 16 amino acids. The germline V gene encodes CDR1 LNHNV and CDR2 YYDKDF (reference sequence). The CDR3 nucleotides read TGTGCCACCAGCAGAGTAGTAGCTAAACCTAATGAAAAACTGTTTTTT. This gives the protein CATSRVVAKPNEKLFF.

In DNA, the CDR3 is TGTGCCAGCAGTGACCGTCAGAATGAGCAGTTCTTC. It is translated as CASSDRQNEQFF. The chain recombines TRBV25-1 with TRBJ2-1; D not resolved. The germline CDR1 and CDR2 sequences are MGHDK and SYGVNS. Trimming removed 3 bases from V and 7 bases from J, with 7 bases in between. This CDR3 has 12 residues.

The J gene is TRBJ2-7, the V gene TRBV6-5, with 9 bases that match TRBD2. After removal of 0 bases from V and 5 bases from J, the junction contained 8 bases not matched to a gene. Germline loops: CDR1 MNHEY, CDR2 SVGAGI. This CDR3 region has 16 residues. Here the CDR3 DNA reads TGTGCCAGCAGTTACTCGAGGGCTAGCGGGGATCACGAGCAGTACTTC. It specifies CASSYSRASGDHEQYF.

Note on this clone: Other DNA sequences in the sample encode the same CDR3. The chain combines TRBV7-3 with TRBJ2-1, with D perhaps matching TRBD2 (7 bases). This CDR3 region has 14 residues. The germline V gene has CDR1 SGHTA and CDR2 FQGTGA. V lost 5 bases and J 4 bases, leaving 12 bases between the germline ends. CDR3 sequence: CASSLGGGYNEQFF. For the CDR3, the DNA is TGTGCCAGCAGCCTAGGGGGGGGATACAATGAGCAGTTCTTC.

The chain links TRBV5-1 to TRBJ1-1, with unresolved D. Trimming left V 0 bases short and J 2 bases short, with 17 bases between. The CDR3 length is 17 residues. The V gene's germline CDR1 is SGHRS and CDR2 YFSETQ. The CDR3, as DNA: TGCGCCAGCAGCTTGGTATTTTCGGGAGGTGGAAACACTGAAGCTTTCTTT. Its translation: CASSLVFSGGGNTEAFF.

V usage is TRBV5-5 and J usage is TRBJ2-7, with TRBD1 identical over 12 bases. In germline, CDR1 is SGHKS, CDR2 YYEKEE (reference sequence). After removal of 4 bases from V and 1 base from J, the junction contained 15 bases not matched to a gene. This CDR3 has 19 residues. CDR3 coding DNA: TGTGCCAGCAGCCGGGAGGAGGGACAGGGGGCAAAGTGGTCCTACGAGCAGTACTTC. Protein sequence: CASSREEGQGAKWSYEQYF.

The chain links TRBV7-8 to TRBJ1-5; D may be TRBD1 (6 bases). The V and J ends lost 5 bases and 0 bases respectively, with 11 bases between them. This CDR3 has 15 residues. CDR1 is SGHVS, CDR2 FQNEAQ, per germline. The CDR3, as DNA: TGTGCCAGCAGCGGTCAGGGGAATAGCAATCAGCCCCAGCATTTT. Amino acids: CASSGQGNSNQPQHF.

The rearrangement uses TRBV25-1 and TRBJ1-5; 8 nucleotides agree with TRBD1. J gave up 7 bases and V 6 bases, and 8 bases lay outside the gene matches. In germline, CDR1 is MGHDK, CDR2 SYGVNS. The CDR3 runs 14 residues. The CDR3 DNA reads as TGTGCCAGCAGCAGTCAGGGGGCGCGGCAGCCCCAGCATTTT. It specifies CASSSQGARQPQHF.

The V and J genes are TRBV27 and TRBJ2-7; a possible D gene is TRBD2 (5 bases). CDR3 length: 15 amino acids. The V gene's germline CDR1 is MNHEY and CDR2 SMNVEV (reference sequence). The germline V and J ends were trimmed by 6 bases and 1 base, with 16 bases remaining between them. In DNA, the CDR3 is TGTGCCAGCAGCGCGAGAGGGTATAGGTCCTACGAGCAGTACTTC. Translated, it gives CASSARGYRSYEQYF.